This TCR beta chain comes out of a study of T cells in Graves' hyperthyroidism and ophthalmopathy. Germline V gene sequence: CDR1 MNHEY, CDR2 SVGEGT. V was pared by 0 bases and J by 2 bases, with 11 bases between. The CDR3 totals 16 residues. Used for diagnoses were clinical symptoms, serum thyroxine and TRAb, thyroid ultrasound and orbital computed tomography. This clonotype was seen at least ten times. Its antigen is as yet unknown. Study-level findings and limits: Ophthalmopathy stood apart from stable hyperthyroidism in a 13 V-J model.

Authors of the study amplified TCR beta CDR3 regions from RNA transcripts. A first-round RT-PCR of the TCR CDR3 used the HTBI primer set. TCRdb redid the calling of the multiplex PCR reads with MiXCR, one entry per CDR3 protein. The sample yields about 770,000 distinct CDR3 sequences, approximately 19% seen once. This clonotype was sampled from a woman in her forties or fifties with Graves' hyperthyroidism that later progressed to Graves' ophthalmopathy. Material for sequencing was blood. This chain joins TRBV6-2 or TRBV6-3 and TRBJ1-5, with D unresolved. Here the CDR3 reads CASSYSTQKGNQPQHF. CDR3 coding DNA: TGTGCCAGCAGTTACTCTACGCAGAAGGGCAATCAGCCCCAGCATTTT.